This T cell receptor (beta chain) was documented in a study of blood T cell repertoires in COVID-19. The CDR3 runs to 14 residues. The V and J ends lost 5 bases and 6 bases, in that order; junction bases with no gene match: 6. Per germline, CDR1 MDHEN and CDR2 SYDVKM. Assignments of participants to cohorts depended upon their own reported clinical history. Recovered status applied to Cohort 3 donors who had two consecutive negative PCRs. It also applied to those with clearance or with symptom resolution. The assay was immunoSEQ multiplex PCR, and TCRdb's table has in-frame clones only and misses some. In the table there are just over 300,000 clones, 75% to 90% of which are singletons.

V is TRBV28 and J is TRBJ1-2; 10 bases are a match to TRBD1. The sample taken for sequencing was PBMCs or T cells enriched from blood (not recorded which). This sequence originates from a woman in her thirties or forties who had recovered from COVID-19. CDR3 in amino acids: CASSPTGGPDGYTF. The CDR3 DNA is TGTGCCAGCAGTCCGACAGGGGGCCCCGATGGCTACACCTTC.